Listed here are 7 T cell receptor beta chains from one sample, sequenced in a study of blood T cells in healthy people across ages. Through a sample-barcoded 5' primer and a J-beta primer mix, a second PCR was run for about 6 to 11 cycles. One entry per CDR3 protein, called by TCRdb with MiXCR from the 5' RACE reads. The sample gives 800,000 to 950,000 distinct CDR3 sequences, roughly 48% of which show up once; roughly an eighth is in the top ten. The sample was blood. These receptors were collected from a man younger than 40 in good health.

The chain employs TRBV6-5 and TRBJ2-3; 9 bases agree with TRBD2. V shed 4 bases and J 0 bases; nucleotides not matched to a gene: 5. Germline-derived CDR1 and CDR2 are MNHEY and SVGAGI. This CDR3 is 16 amino acids long. The CDR3 loop reads CASSSPTSGSTDTQYF. DNA of the CDR3: TGTGCCAGCAGTTCCCCTACTAGCGGGAGCACAGATACGCAGTATTTT.

The chain is built from TRBV9 and TRBJ2-3, with unresolved D. The ends were cut back, 6 bases at V and 1 base at J, with 12 bases in the middle. The germline V gene encodes CDR1 SGDLS and CDR2 YYNGEE. CDR3 size: 14 residues. CDR3 loop: CASKDLSGTDTQYF. DNA for the CDR3: TGTGCCAGCAAGGACCTCTCGGGCACAGATACGCAGTATTTT.

There are a few counts of this clonotype. The rearrangement uses TRBV13 and TRBJ2-7, with 9 bases matching TRBD2. The CDR3 covers 16 residues. J lost 5 bases, V lost 5 bases, and 13 bases had no gene match. Germline values: CDR1 PRHDT, CDR2 FYEKMQ (reference sequence). The CDR3 DNA is TGTGCCAGCAGCCCCCGAGAAGCGGGGGGTTCGCACGAGCAGTACTTC. This codes for CASSPREAGGSHEQYF. Complete variable domain (other parts from reference TRBV13 and TRBJ2-7): AAGVIQSPRHLIKEKRETATLKCYPIPRHDTVYWYQQGPGQDPQFLISFYEKMQSDKGSIPDRFSAQQFSDYHSELNMSSLELGDSALYFCASSPREAGGSHEQYFGPGTRLTVT.

Turning to this clonotype: A much larger clone lies a single base off, so this may be a read error. This chain uses TRBV29-1 with TRBJ1-5; no clear D gene. The length of the CDR3 is 17 residues. Germline CDR1 is SQVTM and CDR2 is ANQGSEA. Trimming removed 0 bases from V and 0 bases from J, with 15 bases in between. The CDR3 is CSVEDLPEIRSNQPQHF. The CDR3 DNA reads as TGCAGCGTTGAAGATCTCCCTGAGATTCGTAGCAATCAGCCCCAGCATTTT.

A few counts support this clonotype. The chain carries TRBV20-1 and TRBJ2-3; tentatively, D is TRBD1 (7 bases). The V end was cut by 0 bases, the J end by 2 bases, with 15 bases between. Germline V CDR1 and CDR2: DFQATT, SNEGSKA (reference sequence). The CDR3 extends over 16 amino acids. As DNA, the CDR3 is TGCAGTGCTAGAGATGGGGCAGGGGGGTACACAGATACGCAGTATTTT. This encodes CSARDGAGGYTDTQYF.

J is TRBJ1-6 and V is TRBV29-1, with unresolved D. The V end lost 3 bases, the J end lost 4 bases, and 7 bases lay between the germline ends. The germline V gene encodes CDR1 SQVTM and CDR2 ANQGSEA. The length of the CDR3 is 13 residues. This chain's CDR3 is CSVDSGYNSPLHF. CDR3 coding DNA: TGCAGCGTTGACTCGGGGTATAATTCACCCCTCCACTTT.

This clonotype showed up just a few times. DNA of the CDR3: TGCGCCAGCAGTACCGGACAGGGATCCGAGACCCAGTACTTC. Its protein is CASSTGQGSETQYF. This sequence joins TRBV5-1 and TRBJ2-7; 8 bases are a match to TRBD1. The J call is in doubt because the DNA end fits TRBJ2-5 better. Germline V gene sequence: CDR1 SGHRS, CDR2 YFSETQ. CDR3 length equals 14 residues.